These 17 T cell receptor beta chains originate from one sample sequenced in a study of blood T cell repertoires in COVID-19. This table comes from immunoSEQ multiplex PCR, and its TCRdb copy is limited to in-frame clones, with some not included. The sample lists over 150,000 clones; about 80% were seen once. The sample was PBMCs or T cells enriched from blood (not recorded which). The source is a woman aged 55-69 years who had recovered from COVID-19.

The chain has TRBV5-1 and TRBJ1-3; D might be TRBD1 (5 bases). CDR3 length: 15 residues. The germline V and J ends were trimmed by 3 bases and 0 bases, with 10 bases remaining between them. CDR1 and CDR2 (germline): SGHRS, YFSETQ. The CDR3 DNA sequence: TGCGCCAGCAGCTCTACAGGACCCTCTGGAAACACCATATATTTT. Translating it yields CASSSTGPSGNTIYF.

CDR3 residues: CASSTDRGSYGYTF. CDR3 DNA: TGTGCCAGCAGCACGGACAGGGGGAGCTATGGCTACACCTTC. The chain uses TRBV11-2 and TRBJ1-2; 10 positions match TRBD1. The CDR3 is 14 amino acids. V shed 5 bases, J shed 4 bases, and the junction held 4 bases outside the gene matches. Germline values: CDR1 SGHAT, CDR2 FQNNGV.

This CDR3 is CASRSDRSYEQYF. CDR3 in DNA: TGTGCCAGCAGGTCGGACAGGTCCTACGAGCAGTACTTC. This chain joins TRBV14 and TRBJ2-7; 7 bases align to TRBD1. Germline trimming cut 6 bases from V and 1 base from J; bases unmatched to any gene: 3. CDR3 size: 13 residues. The germline V gene has CDR1 SGHDN and CDR2 FVKESK.

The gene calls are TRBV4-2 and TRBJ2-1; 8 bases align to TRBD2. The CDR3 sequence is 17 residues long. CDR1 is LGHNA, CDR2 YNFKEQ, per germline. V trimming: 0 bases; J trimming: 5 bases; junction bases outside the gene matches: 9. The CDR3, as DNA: TGTGCCAGCAGCCAAGATTGGGGTAGCGGGGCCGACAATGAGCAGTTCTTC. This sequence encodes CASSQDWGSGADNEQFF.

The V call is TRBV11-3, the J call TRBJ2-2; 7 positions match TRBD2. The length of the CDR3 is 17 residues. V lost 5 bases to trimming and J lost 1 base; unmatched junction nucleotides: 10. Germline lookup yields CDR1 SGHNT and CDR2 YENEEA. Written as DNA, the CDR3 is TGTGCCAGCAGCCAATCCGTCCTAGCGGTGAACACCGGGGAGCTGTTTTTT. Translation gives CASSQSVLAVNTGELFF.

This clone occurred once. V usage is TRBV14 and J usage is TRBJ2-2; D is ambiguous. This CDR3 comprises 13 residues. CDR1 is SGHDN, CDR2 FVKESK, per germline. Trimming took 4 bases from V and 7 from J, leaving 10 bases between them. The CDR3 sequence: CASSPALSGELFF. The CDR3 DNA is TGTGCCAGCAGCCCTGCCCTCAGCGGGGAGCTGTTTTTT.

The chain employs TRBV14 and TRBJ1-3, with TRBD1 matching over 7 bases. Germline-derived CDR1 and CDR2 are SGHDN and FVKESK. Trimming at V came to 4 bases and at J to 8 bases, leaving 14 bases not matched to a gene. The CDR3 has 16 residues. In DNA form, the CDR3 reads TGTGCCAGCAGCCGGAGACAGGGTCAGGCTCGCGACACCATATATTTT. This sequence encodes CASSRRQGQARDTIYF.

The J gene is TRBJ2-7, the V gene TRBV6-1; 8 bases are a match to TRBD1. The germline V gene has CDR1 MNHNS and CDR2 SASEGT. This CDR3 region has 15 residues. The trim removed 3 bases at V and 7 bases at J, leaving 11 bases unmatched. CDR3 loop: CASSDFGDRGSEQYF. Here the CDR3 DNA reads TGTGCCAGCAGTGATTTCGGAGACAGGGGAAGTGAGCAGTACTTC.

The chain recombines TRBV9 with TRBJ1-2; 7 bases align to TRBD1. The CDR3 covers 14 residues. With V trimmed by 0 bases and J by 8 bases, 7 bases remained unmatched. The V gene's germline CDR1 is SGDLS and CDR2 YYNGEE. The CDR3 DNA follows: TGTGCCAGCAGCGTAGAAAAACAGGGGAGCGGCTACACCTTC. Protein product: CASSVEKQGSGYTF.

CDR3 sequence reads: CASSLGTGGGQPQHF. The CDR3 nucleotides are TGTGCCAGCAGCTTAGGGACAGGGGGGGGTCAGCCCCAGCATTTT. The chain is built from TRBV7-2 and TRBJ1-5, with 10 bases lining up with TRBD1. Looked up from germline, CDR1 is SGHTA and CDR2 is FQGNSA. The V segment lost 1 base and the J segment 6 bases; nucleotides outside the gene matches: 3. The CDR3 has 15 residues.

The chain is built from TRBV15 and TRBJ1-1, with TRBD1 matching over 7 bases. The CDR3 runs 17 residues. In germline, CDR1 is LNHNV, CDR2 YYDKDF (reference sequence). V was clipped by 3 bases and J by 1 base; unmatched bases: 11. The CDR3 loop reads CATSSWGKGAGNTEAFF. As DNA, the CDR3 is TGTGCCACCAGCAGTTGGGGAAAGGGGGCCGGGAACACTGAAGCTTTCTTT.

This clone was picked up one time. The CDR3 spells CASSRDRDVEQPQHF. In DNA form, the CDR3 reads TGTGCCAGCAGCCGGGACAGGGATGTGGAACAGCCCCAGCATTTT. V usage is TRBV7-8 and J usage is TRBJ1-5; the match to TRBD1 covers 9 bases. The CDR3 length is 15 residues. The germline V gene encodes CDR1 SGHVS and CDR2 FQNEAQ. Germline trimming cut 5 bases from V and 7 bases from J; bases unmatched to any gene: 9.

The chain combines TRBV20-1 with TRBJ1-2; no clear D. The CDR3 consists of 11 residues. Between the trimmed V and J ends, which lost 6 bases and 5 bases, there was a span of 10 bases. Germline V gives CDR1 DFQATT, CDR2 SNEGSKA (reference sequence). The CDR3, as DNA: TGCAGTGCGTGGGAGACATATGGCTACACCTTC. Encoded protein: CSAWETYGYTF.

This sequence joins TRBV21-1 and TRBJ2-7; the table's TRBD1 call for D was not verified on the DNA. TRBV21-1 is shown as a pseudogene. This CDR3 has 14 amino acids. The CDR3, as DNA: TGTGCCAGCAGCAGCAGACAGGGGTCTAACGAGCAGTACTTC. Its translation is CASSSRQGSNEQYF.

CDR3 bases: TGTGCCAGCAGGTCACCCGCAGGGCCAGCTAACTATGGCTACACCTTC. Its translation is CASRSPAGPANYGYTF. The chain recombines TRBV7-3 with TRBJ1-2, with D possibly being TRBD1 (5 bases). The V end was cut by 6 bases, the J end by 0 bases, with 17 bases between. CDR1 and CDR2 (germline): SGHTA, FQGTGA. The CDR3 extends over 16 amino acids.

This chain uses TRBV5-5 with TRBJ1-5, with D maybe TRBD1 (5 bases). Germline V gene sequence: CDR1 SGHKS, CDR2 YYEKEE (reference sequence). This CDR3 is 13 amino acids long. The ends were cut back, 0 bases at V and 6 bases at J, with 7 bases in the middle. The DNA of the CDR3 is TGTGCCAGCAGCTTGGGTGGGGCTCAGCCCCAGCATTTT. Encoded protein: CASSLGGAQPQHF.

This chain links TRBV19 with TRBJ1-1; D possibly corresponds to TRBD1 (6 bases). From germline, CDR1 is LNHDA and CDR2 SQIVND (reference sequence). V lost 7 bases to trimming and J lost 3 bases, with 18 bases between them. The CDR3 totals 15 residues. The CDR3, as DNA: TGTGCCAGTAAGACCCCACGGGGGGCTGACACTGAAGCTTTCTTT. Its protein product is CASKTPRGADTEAFF.